The 5 T cell receptor beta chains below were found in one sample sequenced in a study of blood T cell repertoires in COVID-19. TCRdb keeps only in-frame clones here, not all; method: immunoSEQ multiplex PCR. The data show 150,000 to 200,000 clones, over 80% seen once. Sequenced sample: peripheral blood. The source is a man aged 70-80 years who had recovered from COVID-19.

This chain joins TRBV5-6 and TRBJ2-3; 12 bases line up with TRBD2. Germline V gene sequence: CDR1 SGHDT, CDR2 YYEEEE. The CDR3 sequence is 16 residues long. Trimming took 0 bases from V and 4 from J; bases not matched to a gene: 3. CDR3 in amino acids: CASSLASGRASDTQYF. In DNA, the CDR3 is TGTGCCAGCAGCTTGGCTAGCGGGAGGGCCTCAGATACGCAGTATTTT.

The CDR3 loop reads CASSYGAGGSYEQYF. CDR3 nucleotide sequence: TGTGCCAGCAGTTACGGGGCGGGAGGATCCTACGAGCAGTACTTC. The chain couples TRBV6-2 or TRBV6-3 to TRBJ2-7; 8 bases map to TRBD2. Per the germline V gene, CDR1 is MNHEY and CDR2 is SVGEGT. V was clipped by 2 bases and J by 1 base; unmatched bases: 4. CDR3 size: 15 residues.

This chain uses TRBV5-4 with TRBJ1-1, with D perhaps TRBD1 (6 bases). Deletions cut 4 bases from V and 1 base from J, with 14 bases between. Germline CDR1 is SGHNT and CDR2 is YYREEE (reference sequence). This CDR3 has 15 amino acids. The CDR3 is CASSLAGVRNTEAFF. The CDR3 nucleotides are TGTGCCAGCAGCCTAGCAGGGGTCAGGAACACTGAAGCTTTCTTT.

The CDR3 protein is CSVTVPLSGRGLETQYF. The CDR3 DNA follows: TGCAGCGTGACCGTGCCCCTGAGCGGCAGGGGGCTCGAGACCCAGTACTTC. The rearrangement joins TRBV29-1 to TRBJ2-5, with 8 bases fitting TRBD1. This CDR3 comprises 17 residues. Germline CDR1 SQVTM, CDR2 ANQGSEA. With 6 bases clipped from V and 5 bases from J, the junction kept 20 bases outside the gene matches.

The chain has TRBV23-1 and TRBJ2-7; D call uncertain. TRBV23-1 qualifies as an ORF whose function is uncertain. V lost 4 bases to trimming and J lost 3 bases, with 19 bases between them. This CDR3 comprises 16 residues. CDR3 sequence: CASSPLLQWAGYEQYF. The CDR3 DNA sequence: TGCGCCAGCAGTCCTCTGCTCCAGTGGGCCGGCTACGAGCAGTACTTC.